The 5 T cell receptor beta chains below come from one sample, sequenced in a study of blood T cell repertoires in COVID-19. Using immunoSEQ multiplex PCR, the repertoire was profiled, and TCRdb retains in-frame clones only, with some absent. The sample has about 300,000 clones, over 85% seen once. The specimen sequenced was PBMCs or T cells enriched from blood (not recorded which). The receptors here all came from a woman in her forties or fifties who had been exposed to COVID-19.

The rearrangement links TRBV11-2 to TRBJ2-5, with TRBD2 identical over 8 bases. Trimming at V came to 0 bases and at J to 5 bases, leaving 2 bases not matched to a gene. The CDR3 loop spans 14 amino acids. Germline-derived CDR1 and CDR2 are SGHAT and FQNNGV. CDR3 coding DNA: TGTGCCAGCAGCTTAGATCCTAGCGGGGAGACCCAGTACTTC. The encoded protein is CASSLDPSGETQYF.

This sequence joins TRBV7-2 and TRBJ2-1; TRBD2 might be the D (6 bases). The germline V and J ends were trimmed by 1 base and 4 bases, with 11 bases remaining between them. Germline values: CDR1 SGHTA, CDR2 FQGNSA. The CDR3 sequence is 15 residues long. CDR3 bases: TGTGCCAGCAGCTTAGAGGGACTCCAATACAATGAGCAGTTCTTC. The encoded protein is CASSLEGLQYNEQFF.

The V gene is TRBV5-1, the J gene TRBJ2-2; 14 bases are a match to TRBD2. V lost 5 bases and J lost 0; bases outside the gene matches: 6. This CDR3 has 18 amino acids. Germline-derived CDR1 and CDR2 are SGHRS and YFSETQ. This CDR3 reads CASRWTSGGPANTGELFF. CDR3 bases: TGCGCCAGCAGATGGACTAGCGGGGGGCCAGCGAACACCGGGGAGCTGTTTTTT.

The chain combines TRBV28 with TRBJ2-3; weak D call: TRBD2 (6 bases). The CDR3 length is 21 residues. Trimming stripped 4 bases from V and 3 bases from J, with 32 bases between. CDR1 and CDR2 (germline): MDHEN, SYDVKM. The CDR3 here is CASSSIRGTPTTTMWTDTQYF. DNA for the CDR3: TGTGCCAGCAGTTCTATACGAGGGACTCCTACTACTACTATGTGGACAGATACGCAGTATTTT.

V and J are TRBV19 and TRBJ1-4, with D perhaps TRBD1 (5 bases). CDR3 length: 17 residues. V was shortened by 3 bases and J by 5 bases, with 19 bases between the two germline ends. The germline gives CDR1 LNHDA, CDR2 SQIVND (reference sequence). The DNA for the CDR3 is TGTGCCAGTAGTATCGACTCTGCAGGGTCGGACAATGAAAAACTGTTTTTT. It translates to CASSIDSAGSDNEKLFF.